This T cell receptor (beta chain) stems from a study of T cell responses to AZD1222 COVID-19 vaccine. Profiled with immunoSEQ multiplex PCR; TCRdb holds only in-frame clones, not every one. The sample has about 260,000 clones, over 85% seen once; the top ten hold 0.55%. J lost 5 bases, V lost 5 bases, and 6 bases had no gene match. Germline loops: CDR1 MNHEY, CDR2 SMNVEV (reference sequence). The CDR3 contains 14 residues. This TCR was sampled from an adult in good health. This chain joins TRBV27 and TRBJ2-7, with 10 bases lining up with TRBD1. This material consisted of peripheral blood, taken on day 0 of AZD1222 vaccination. CDR3: CASSRQGARNEQYF. For the CDR3, the DNA is TGTGCCAGCAGTAGACAGGGGGCAAGGAACGAGCAGTACTTC.